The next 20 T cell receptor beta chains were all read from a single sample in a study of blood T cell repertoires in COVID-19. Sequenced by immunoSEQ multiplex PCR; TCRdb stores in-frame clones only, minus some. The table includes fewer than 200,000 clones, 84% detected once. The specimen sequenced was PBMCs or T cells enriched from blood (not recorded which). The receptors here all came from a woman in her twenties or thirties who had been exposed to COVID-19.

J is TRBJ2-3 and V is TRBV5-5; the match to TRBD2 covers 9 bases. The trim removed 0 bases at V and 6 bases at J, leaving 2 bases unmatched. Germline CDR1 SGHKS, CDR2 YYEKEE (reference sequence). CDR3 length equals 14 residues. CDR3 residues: CASSLGLAVDTQYF. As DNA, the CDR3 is TGTGCCAGCAGCTTGGGACTAGCGGTGGATACGCAGTATTTT.

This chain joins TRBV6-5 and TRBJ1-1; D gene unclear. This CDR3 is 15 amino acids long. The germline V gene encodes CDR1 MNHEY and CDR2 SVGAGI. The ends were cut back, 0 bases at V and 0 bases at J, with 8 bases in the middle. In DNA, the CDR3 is TGTGCCAGCAGTTACTCCCCCGCAGTGAACACTGAAGCTTTCTTT. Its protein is CASSYSPAVNTEAFF.

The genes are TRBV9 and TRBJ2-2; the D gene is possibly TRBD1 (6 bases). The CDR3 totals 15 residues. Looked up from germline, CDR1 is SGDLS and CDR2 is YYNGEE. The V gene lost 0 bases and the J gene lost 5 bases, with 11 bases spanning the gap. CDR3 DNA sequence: TGTGCCAGCAGCGTAGCTTACAGGGAGACCGGGGAGCTGTTTTTT. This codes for CASSVAYRETGELFF.

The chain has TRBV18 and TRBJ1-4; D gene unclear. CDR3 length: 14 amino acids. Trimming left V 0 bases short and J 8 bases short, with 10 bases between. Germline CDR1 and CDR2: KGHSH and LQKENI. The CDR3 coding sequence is TGTGCCAGCTCACCACCGGAGAATATGGAAAAACTGTTTTTT. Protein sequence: CASSPPENMEKLFF.

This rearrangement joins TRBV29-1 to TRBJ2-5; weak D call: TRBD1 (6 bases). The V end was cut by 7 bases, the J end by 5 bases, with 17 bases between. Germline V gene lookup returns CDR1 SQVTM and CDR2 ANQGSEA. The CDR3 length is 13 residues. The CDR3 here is CSARPQGRETQYF. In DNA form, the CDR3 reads TGCAGCGCCCGGCCCCAGGGGCGGGAGACCCAGTACTTC.

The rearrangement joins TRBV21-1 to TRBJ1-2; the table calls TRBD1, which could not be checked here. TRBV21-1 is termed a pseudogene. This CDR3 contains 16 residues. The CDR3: CASRNPRQGEYYGYTF. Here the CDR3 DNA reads TGTGCCAGCAGAAACCCAAGACAGGGGGAATACTATGGCTACACCTTC.

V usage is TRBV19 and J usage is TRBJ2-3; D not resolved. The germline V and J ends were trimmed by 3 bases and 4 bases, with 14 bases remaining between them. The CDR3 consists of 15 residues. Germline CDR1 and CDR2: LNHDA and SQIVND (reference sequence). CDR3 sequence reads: CASSIPGLSPDTQYF. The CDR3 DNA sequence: TGTGCCAGTAGTATTCCAGGCCTTTCCCCAGATACGCAGTATTTT.

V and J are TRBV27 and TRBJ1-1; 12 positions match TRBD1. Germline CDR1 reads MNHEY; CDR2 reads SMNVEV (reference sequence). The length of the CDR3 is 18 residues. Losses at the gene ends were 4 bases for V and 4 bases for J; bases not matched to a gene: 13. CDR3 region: CASSSPRDRGPLGTEAFF. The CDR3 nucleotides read TGTGCCAGCAGTTCCCCCCGGGACAGGGGGCCTCTGGGCACTGAAGCTTTCTTT.

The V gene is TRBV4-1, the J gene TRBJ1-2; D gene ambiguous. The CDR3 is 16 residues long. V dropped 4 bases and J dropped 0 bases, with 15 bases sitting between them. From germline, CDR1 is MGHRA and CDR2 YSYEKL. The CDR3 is CASSPAEASPNYGYTF. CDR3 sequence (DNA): TGCGCCAGCAGCCCCGCCGAGGCGTCCCCTAACTATGGCTACACCTTC.

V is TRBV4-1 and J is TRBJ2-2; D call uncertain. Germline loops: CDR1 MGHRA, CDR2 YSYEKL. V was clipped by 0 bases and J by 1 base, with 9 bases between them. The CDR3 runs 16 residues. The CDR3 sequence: CASSQDNVRNTGELFF. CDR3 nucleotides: TGCGCCAGCAGCCAAGATAACGTCAGGAACACCGGGGAGCTGTTTTTT.

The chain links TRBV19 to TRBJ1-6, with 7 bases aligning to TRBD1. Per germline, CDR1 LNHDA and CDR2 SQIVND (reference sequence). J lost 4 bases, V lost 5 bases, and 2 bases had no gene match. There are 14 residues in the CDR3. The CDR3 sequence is CASSEGQYNSPLHF. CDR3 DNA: TGTGCCAGTAGTGAGGGACAGTATAATTCACCCCTCCACTTT.

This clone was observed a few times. This CDR3 reads CASSVANGGGAHTF. In DNA form, the CDR3 reads TGTGCCAGCAGCGTAGCCAATGGTGGAGGGGCCCACACCTTC. V and J are TRBV9 and TRBJ1-2, with a weak D call TRBD1 (5 bases). CDR3 size: 14 residues. Per the germline V gene, CDR1 is SGDLS and CDR2 is YYNGEE. The germline V and J ends were trimmed by 0 bases and 12 bases, with 18 bases remaining between them.

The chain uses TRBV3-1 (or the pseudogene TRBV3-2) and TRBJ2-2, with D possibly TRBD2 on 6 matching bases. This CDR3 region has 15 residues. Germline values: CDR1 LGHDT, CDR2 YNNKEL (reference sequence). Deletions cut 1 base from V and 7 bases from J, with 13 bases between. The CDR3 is CASSQANQAGGELFF. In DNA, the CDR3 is TGTGCCAGCAGCCAAGCCAACCAAGCGGGCGGGGAGCTGTTTTTT.

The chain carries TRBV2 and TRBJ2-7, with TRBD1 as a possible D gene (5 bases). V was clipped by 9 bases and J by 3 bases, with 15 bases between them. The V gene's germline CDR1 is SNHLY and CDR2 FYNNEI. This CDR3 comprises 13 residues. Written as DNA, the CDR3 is TGTGCCAGTTCGGGTCAGGGAATCTACGAGCAGTACTTC. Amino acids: CASSGQGIYEQYF.

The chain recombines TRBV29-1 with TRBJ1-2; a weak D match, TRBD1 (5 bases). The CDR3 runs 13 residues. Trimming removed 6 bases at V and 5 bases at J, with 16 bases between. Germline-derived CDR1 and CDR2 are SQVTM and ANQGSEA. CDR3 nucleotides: TGCAGCGTGCGGGGCAGGGACCTATATGGCTACACCTTC. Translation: CSVRGRDLYGYTF.

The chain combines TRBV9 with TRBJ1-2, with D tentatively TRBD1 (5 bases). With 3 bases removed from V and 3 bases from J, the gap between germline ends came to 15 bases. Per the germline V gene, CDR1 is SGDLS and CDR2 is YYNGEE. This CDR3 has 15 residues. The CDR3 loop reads CASSGLLGGDYGYTF. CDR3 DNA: TGTGCCAGCAGCGGGCTTTTGGGGGGGGACTATGGCTACACCTTC.

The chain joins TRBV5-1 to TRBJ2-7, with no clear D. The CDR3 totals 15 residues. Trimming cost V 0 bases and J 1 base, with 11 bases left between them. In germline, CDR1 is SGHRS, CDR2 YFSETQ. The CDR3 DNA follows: TGCGCCAGCAGCTTGGGACAACCGGCGTCCTACGAGCAGTACTTC. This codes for CASSLGQPASYEQYF.

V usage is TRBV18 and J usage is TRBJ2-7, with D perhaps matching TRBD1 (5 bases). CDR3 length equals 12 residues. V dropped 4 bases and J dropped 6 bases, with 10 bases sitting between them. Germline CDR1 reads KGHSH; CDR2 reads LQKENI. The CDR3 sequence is CASSLDSIEQYF. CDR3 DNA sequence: TGTGCCAGCTCACTCGACAGTATCGAGCAGTACTTC.

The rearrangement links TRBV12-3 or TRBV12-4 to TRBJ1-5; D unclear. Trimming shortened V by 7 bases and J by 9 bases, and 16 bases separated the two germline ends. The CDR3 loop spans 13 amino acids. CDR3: CASTSVGLGPQHF. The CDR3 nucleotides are TGTGCCAGCACCTCTGTAGGTCTAGGGCCCCAGCATTTT.

The DNA for the CDR3 is TGTGCCAGTAGAAATGAGGAGACGGGAGAGACCCAGTACTTC. Protein sequence: CASRNEETGETQYF. The rearrangement uses TRBV19 and TRBJ2-5, with D uncertain. The CDR3 length is 14 residues. Trimming removed 6 bases at V and 4 bases at J, with 15 bases between. CDR1 and CDR2 from the germline V gene are LNHDA and SQIVND (reference sequence). Supplemented by reference TRBV19 and TRBJ2-5, the full variable domain reads DGGITQSPKYLFRKEGQNVTLSCEQNLNHDAMYWYRQDPGQGLRLIYYSQIVNDFQKGDIAEGYSVSREKKESFPLTVTSAQKNPTAFYLCASRNEETGETQYFGPGTRLLVL.